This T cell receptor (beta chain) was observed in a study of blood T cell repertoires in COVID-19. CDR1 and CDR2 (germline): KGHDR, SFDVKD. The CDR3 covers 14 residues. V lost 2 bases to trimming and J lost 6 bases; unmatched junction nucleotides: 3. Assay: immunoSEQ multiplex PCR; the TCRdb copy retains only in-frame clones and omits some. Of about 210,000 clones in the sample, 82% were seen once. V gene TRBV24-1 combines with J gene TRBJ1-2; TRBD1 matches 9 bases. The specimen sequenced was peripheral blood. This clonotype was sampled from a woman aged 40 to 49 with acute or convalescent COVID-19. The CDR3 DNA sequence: TGTGCCACCAGTGATTCCCACAGGGGGCATGGCTACACCTTC. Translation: CATSDSHRGHGYTF.